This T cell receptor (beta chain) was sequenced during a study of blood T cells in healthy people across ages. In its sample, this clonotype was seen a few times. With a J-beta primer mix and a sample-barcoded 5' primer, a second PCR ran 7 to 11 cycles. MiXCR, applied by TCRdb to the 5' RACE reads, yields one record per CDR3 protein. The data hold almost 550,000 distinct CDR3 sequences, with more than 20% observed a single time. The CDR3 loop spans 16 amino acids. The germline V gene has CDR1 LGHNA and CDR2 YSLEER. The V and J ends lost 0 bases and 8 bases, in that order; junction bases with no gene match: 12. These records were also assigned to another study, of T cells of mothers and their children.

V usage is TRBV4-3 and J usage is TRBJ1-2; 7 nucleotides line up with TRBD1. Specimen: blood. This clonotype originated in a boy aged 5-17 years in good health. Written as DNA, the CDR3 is TGCGCCAGCAGCCAAGAAAGGGGCAGGGGGGCCGAGGGCTACACCTTC. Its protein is CASSQERGRGAEGYTF.